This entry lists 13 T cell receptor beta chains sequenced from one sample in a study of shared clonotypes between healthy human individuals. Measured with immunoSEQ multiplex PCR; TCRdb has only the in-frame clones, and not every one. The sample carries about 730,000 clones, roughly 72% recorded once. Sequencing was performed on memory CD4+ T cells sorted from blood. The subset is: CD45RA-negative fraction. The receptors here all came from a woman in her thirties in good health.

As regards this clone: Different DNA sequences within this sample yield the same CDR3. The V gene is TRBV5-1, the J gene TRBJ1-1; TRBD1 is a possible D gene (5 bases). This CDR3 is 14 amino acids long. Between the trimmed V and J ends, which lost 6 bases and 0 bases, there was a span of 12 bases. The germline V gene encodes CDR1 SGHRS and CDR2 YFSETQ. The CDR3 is CASKAGPMNTEAFF. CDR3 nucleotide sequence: TGCGCCAGCAAGGCAGGGCCTATGAACACTGAAGCTTTCTTT.

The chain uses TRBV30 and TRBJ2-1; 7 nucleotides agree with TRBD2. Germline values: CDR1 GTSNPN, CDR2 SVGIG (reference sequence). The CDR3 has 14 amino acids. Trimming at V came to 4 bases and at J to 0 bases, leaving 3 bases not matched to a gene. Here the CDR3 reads CAWKAGSSYNEQFF. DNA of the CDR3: TGTGCCTGGAAAGCGGGAAGCTCCTACAATGAGCAGTTCTTC.

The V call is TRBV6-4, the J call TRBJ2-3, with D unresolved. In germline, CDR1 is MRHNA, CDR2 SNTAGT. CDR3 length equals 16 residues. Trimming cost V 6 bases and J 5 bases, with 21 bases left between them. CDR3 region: CASSAAVSQDVDTQYF. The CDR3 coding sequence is TGTGCCAGCAGCGCGGCCGTTAGCCAGGACGTAGATACGCAGTATTTT.

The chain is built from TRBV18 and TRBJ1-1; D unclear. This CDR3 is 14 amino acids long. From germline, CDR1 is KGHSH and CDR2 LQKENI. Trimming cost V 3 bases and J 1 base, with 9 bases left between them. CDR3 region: CASSPASRNTEAFF. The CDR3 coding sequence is TGTGCCAGCTCACCGGCCTCGCGGAACACTGAAGCTTTCTTT.

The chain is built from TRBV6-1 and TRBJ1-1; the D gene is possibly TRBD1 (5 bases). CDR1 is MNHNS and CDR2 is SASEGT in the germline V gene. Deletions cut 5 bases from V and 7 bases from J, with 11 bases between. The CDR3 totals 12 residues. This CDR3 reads CASSKRQFEAFF. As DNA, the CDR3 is TGTGCCAGCAGTAAGCGACAGTTTGAAGCTTTCTTT.

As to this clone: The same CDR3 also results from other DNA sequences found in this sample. The CDR3 here is CASRVRGTDTQYF. CDR3 DNA sequence: TGTGCCAGTAGGGTCAGGGGGACAGATACGCAGTATTTT. The chain couples TRBV19 to TRBJ2-3; the match to TRBD1 covers 7 bases. J gave up 3 bases and V 6 bases, and 3 bases lay outside the gene matches. Germline CDR1 reads LNHDA; CDR2 reads SQIVND (reference sequence). CDR3 length: 13 residues.

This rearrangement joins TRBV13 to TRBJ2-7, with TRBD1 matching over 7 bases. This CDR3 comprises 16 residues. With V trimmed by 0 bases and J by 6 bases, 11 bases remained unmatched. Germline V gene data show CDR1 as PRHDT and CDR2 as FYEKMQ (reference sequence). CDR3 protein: CASSLGLKGAGAEQYF. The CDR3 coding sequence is TGTGCCAGCAGCTTAGGCCTAAAGGGGGCCGGGGCCGAGCAGTACTTC.

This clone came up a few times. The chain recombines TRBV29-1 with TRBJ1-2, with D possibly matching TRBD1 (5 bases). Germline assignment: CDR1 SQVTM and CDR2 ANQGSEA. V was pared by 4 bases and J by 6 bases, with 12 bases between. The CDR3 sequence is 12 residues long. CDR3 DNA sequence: TGCAGCGTTGCTAAGACAGTCGATGGCTACACCTTC. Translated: CSVAKTVDGYTF.

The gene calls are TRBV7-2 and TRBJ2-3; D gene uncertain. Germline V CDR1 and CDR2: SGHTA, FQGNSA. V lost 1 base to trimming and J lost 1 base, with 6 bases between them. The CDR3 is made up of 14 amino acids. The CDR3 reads CASSLGTRTDTQYF. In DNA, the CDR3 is TGTGCCAGCAGCTTAGGAACCCGCACAGATACGCAGTATTTT.

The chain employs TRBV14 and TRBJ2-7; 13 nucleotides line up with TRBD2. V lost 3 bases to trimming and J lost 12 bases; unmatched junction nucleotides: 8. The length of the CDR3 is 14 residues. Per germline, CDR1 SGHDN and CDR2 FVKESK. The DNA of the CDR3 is TGTGCCAGCAGCCACGGACTAGCGGGAGATAAGTTGTACTTC. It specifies CASSHGLAGDKLYF.

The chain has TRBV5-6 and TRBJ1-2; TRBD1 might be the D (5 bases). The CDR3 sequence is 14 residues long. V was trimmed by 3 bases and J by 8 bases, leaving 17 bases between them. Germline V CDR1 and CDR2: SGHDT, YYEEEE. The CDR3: CASSSGRRGGGYTF. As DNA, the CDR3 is TGTGCCAGCAGCTCCGGACGGAGGGGCGGAGGCTACACCTTC.

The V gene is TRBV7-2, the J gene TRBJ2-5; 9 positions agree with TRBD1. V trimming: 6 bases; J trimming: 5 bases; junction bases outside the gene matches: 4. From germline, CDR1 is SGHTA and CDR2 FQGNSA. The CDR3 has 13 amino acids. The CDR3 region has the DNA TGTGCCAGCAGTTACAGGGGGCGCGAGACCCAGTACTTC. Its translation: CASSYRGRETQYF.

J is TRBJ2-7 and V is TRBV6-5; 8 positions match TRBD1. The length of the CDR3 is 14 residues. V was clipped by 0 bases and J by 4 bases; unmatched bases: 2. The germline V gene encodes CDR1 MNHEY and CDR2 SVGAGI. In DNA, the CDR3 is TGTGCCAGCAGTTACTCCAGGGGGCTTTACGAGCAGTACTTC. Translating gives CASSYSRGLYEQYF.